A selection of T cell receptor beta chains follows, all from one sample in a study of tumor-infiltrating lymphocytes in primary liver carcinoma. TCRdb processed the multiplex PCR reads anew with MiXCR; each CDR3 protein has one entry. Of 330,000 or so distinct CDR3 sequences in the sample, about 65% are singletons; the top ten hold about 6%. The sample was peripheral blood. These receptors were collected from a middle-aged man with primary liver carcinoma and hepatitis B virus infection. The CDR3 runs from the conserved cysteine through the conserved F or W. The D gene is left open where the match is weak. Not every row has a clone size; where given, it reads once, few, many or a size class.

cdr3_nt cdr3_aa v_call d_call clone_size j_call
TGTGCCAGCAGCTTGGGGGCGCGGGGCGGGTACTACAATGAGCAGTTCTTC CASSLGARGGYYNEQFF TRBV5-4 NA few TRBJ2-1
TGTGCCAGCAGCTTGAACAGAATCAATTCACCCCTCCACTTT CASSLNRINSPLHF TRBV5-5 NA NA TRBJ1-6
TGTGCCATCAGTGAGGGGTCCTTGAGTGTCTACACCTTC CAISEGSLSVYTF TRBV10-3 NA many TRBJ1-2
TGTGCCAGCAGCCCACAGGGGGCGACGGAGACCCAGTACTTC CASSPQGATETQYF TRBV7-9 TRBD1 NA TRBJ2-5
TGTGCCAGAAGCTTGGTCTCACGGATGAACACTGAAGCTTTCTTT CARSLVSRMNTEAFF TRBV5-6 NA NA TRBJ1-1
TGCAGCGTTCTCCGGGAGGAGCAGTTCTTC CSVLREEQFF TRBV29-1 NA few TRBJ2-1
TGCGCCAGCAGTTTCGGCAGCAATGAGCAGTTCTTC CASSFGSNEQFF TRBV10-2 NA many TRBJ2-1
TGTACCAGCAGCTTAGAAGAGGCGAGCATAGATACGCAGTATTTT CTSSLEEASIDTQYF TRBV11-2 NA NA TRBJ2-3
TGTGCCAGCAGCACAACCCAGGGTTTATTTGAAAAACTGTTTTTT CASSTTQGLFEKLFF TRBV9 NA NA TRBJ1-4
TGTGCCAGCAGCCAAGATCTGGGGGTGACCATGGTCGACACCTTC CASSQDLGVTMVDTF TRBV4-2 NA many TRBJ1-2
TGTGCCAGCAGTGTTGACCGGGACTCTGGGGCCAACGTCCTGACTTTC CASSVDRDSGANVLTF TRBV6-1 NA NA TRBJ2-6
TGTGCCAGCAGCTTAGCGCGGGTCAAAAACATTCAGTACTTC CASSLARVKNIQYF TRBV7-8 NA NA TRBJ2-4
TGTGCCGGCAGTGGGACAGGGGGCGCATACGAAAAACTGTTTTTT CAGSGTGGAYEKLFF TRBV11-2 TRBD1 NA TRBJ1-4
TGTGCCAGCAGTTACTCGATATATGGTAGGACCTCTGGAAACACCATATATTTT CASSYSIYGRTSGNTIYF TRBV6-5 NA NA TRBJ1-3
TGTGCCAGCATCCCTACTCTGAGGAACACTGAAGCTTTCTTT CASIPTLRNTEAFF TRBV6-2/TRBV6-3 NA many TRBJ1-1
TGTGCCAGCAATTTAGGACTAGCGGGAGGGAATGAGCAGTTCTTC CASNLGLAGGNEQFF TRBV6-6 TRBD2 NA TRBJ2-1
TGTGATAGCAGCCCCGGACTAGCGGGGGACTCCTACGAGCAGTACTTC CDSSPGLAGDSYEQYF TRBV4-2 TRBD2 NA TRBJ2-7
TGCAGCAGCCGGACAGGGGAGGACACTGAAGCTTTCTTT CSSRTGEDTEAFF TRBV29-1 TRBD1 many TRBJ1-1
TGTGCCATCAGTGACCCCGGCCGAGGGAGAGGGCAGTACTTC CAISDPGRGRGQYF TRBV24-1 NA NA TRBJ2-7
TGTGCCAGCAGCCAAGGTGGGGGGAACACCCTCCACTTT CASSQGGGNTLHF TRBV14 NA NA TRBJ1-6
TGTGCCAGCGGCCCGGGACTAGAGGACAATGAGCGGTTCTTC CASGPGLEDNERFF TRBV11-2 TRBD2 NA TRBJ2-1
TGCAGCGTCTTTCTACAAGGAGATACGCAGTATTTT CSVFLQGDTQYF TRBV29-1 NA NA TRBJ2-3
TGTGCCTCGAGATTAGGGGGGGCGACGACCGGGGAGCTGTTTTTT CASRLGGATTGELFF TRBV25-1 NA NA TRBJ2-2
TGTGCCAGCAGTGAATCTTACGGGGAAGCTTTCTTT CASSESYGEAFF TRBV25-1 NA NA TRBJ1-1
TGTGCCAGCAGCTTAGGGAGGTTAAGCAATCAGCTCCAGCATTTT CASSLGRLSNQLQHF TRBV11-2 NA many TRBJ1-5
TGCGCCAGCAGCCCCGGGGAGGGACTCTCCTACAATGAGCAGTTCTTC CASSPGEGLSYNEQFF TRBV5-1 TRBD2 few TRBJ2-1
TGCGCCAGCACCCTGGTCGGTAGCACAGATACGCAGTATTTT CASTLVGSTDTQYF TRBV5-1 NA NA TRBJ2-3
TGTGCCAGCAGCCCACCAGGGGCGGGGGCCAACGTCCTGACTTTC CASSPPGAGANVLTF TRBV11-2 NA many TRBJ2-6
TGCAGCGGCCTCGGGGGATCCCTTAACACTGAAGCTTTCTTT CSGLGGSLNTEAFF TRBV29-1 NA many TRBJ1-1
TGTGCCAGCAGAACGTCCGCGACAGGGTTCCAATACAATGAGCAGTTCTTC CASRTSATGFQYNEQFF TRBV11-2 TRBD1 NA TRBJ2-1
TGTGCCCGGAGGGAGAAGAGGTCGAATGAGCAGTTCTTC CARREKRSNEQFF TRBV30 NA NA TRBJ2-1
TGTGCCTCCCAGACAGGGGCGGAGGGTACGCAGTATTTT CASQTGAEGTQYF TRBV30 TRBD1 NA TRBJ2-3
TGTGCCAGCAGTTACCTCTCCCGACAGAACCTCCAGCCCCAGCATTTT CASSYLSRQNLQPQHF TRBV6-6 NA many TRBJ1-5
TGTGCCAGCAGTGGAGGACAGGGGTGGGAGACCCAGTACTTC CASSGGQGWETQYF TRBV11-2 TRBD1 NA TRBJ2-5
TGTGCCAGCAGCCGGGCAGGGGGCTCGAACACTGAAGCTTTCTTT CASSRAGGSNTEAFF TRBV4-2 TRBD1 many TRBJ1-1
TGTGCCAGCAGTTACTCGGATAGTGGGGCCATTTACAAAGAGCAGTTCTTC CASSYSDSGAIYKEQFF TRBV6-2/TRBV6-3 NA NA TRBJ2-1
TGTGCCATCATATCTAGCGGGAGTTCCTACGAGCAGTACTTC CAIISSGSSYEQYF TRBV2 TRBD2 NA TRBJ2-7
TGTACCAACAGCTTAGATGGGCCCAGCACTTCTGAGCAGTTCTTC CTNSLDGPSTSEQFF TRBV11-2 NA NA TRBJ2-1
TGTGCCAGCAACCCGGGACAGACCTACTATCAGTACTTC CASNPGQTYYQYF TRBV11-2 TRBD1 NA TRBJ2-7
TGCAGCGTTGAAAAGGCGGTCCCGACAGGGATCTCTGGGCTTAACTATGGCTACACCTTC CSVEKAVPTGISGLNYGYTF TRBV29-1 TRBD1 many TRBJ1-2
TGTACCAGCAGTTACTCGAGTTTTGGGGGTCATACTGAAGCTTTCTTT CTSSYSSFGGHTEAFF TRBV6-5 NA NA TRBJ1-1
TGTGCCAGCAGCTTGGACAGGGGAAAGACCCAGTACTTC CASSLDRGKTQYF TRBV5-4 TRBD1 few TRBJ2-5
TGTGCCAGCAGTCCCCAAGCAGGGTCTCAGGGCGGCTCGAACACCGGGGAGCTGTTTTTT CASSPQAGSQGGSNTGELFF TRBV28 NA NA TRBJ2-2
TGTGCCAGCAGCTCCGCGCGGGGGCAAGAGACCCAGTGCTTC CASSSARGQETQCF TRBV11-2 NA NA TRBJ2-5
TGCAGCGTTGAGATAGGGTCAGGGAACGGTGGCTACACCTTC CSVEIGSGNGGYTF TRBV29-1 NA few TRBJ1-2
TGTGCCAGCAGCGGCGGGACGGAGAGCTCCTACGAGCAGTACTTC CASSGGTESSYEQYF TRBV7-6 NA NA TRBJ2-7
TGTGCCAGCAGCTTAATCGGGGCTAATGAGCAGTTCTTC CASSLIGANEQFF TRBV11-2 NA many TRBJ2-1
TGCAAGGTCAGGGGCGGGGCTGGGGCCAACGTCCTGACTTTC CKVRGGAGANVLTF TRBV29-1 NA NA TRBJ2-6
TGTGCCGGCAGATTAGATTGGCGGGAGCACACCGGGGAGCTGTTTTTT CAGRLDWREHTGELFF TRBV11-2 TRBD2 NA TRBJ2-2
TGTGCCAGCAGCCGTTCGCTACTGGATGGGGAGCAGTTCTTC CASSRSLLDGEQFF TRBV28 NA NA TRBJ2-1
TGTGCCAGCAGTTTACGTCCCAGCAGGTCTCTGTCGCCCCAGCATTTT CASSLRPSRSLSPQHF TRBV28 NA NA TRBJ1-5
TGTGCCAGCAGCCAAGGGACTAGCGGGAGCGAGCAGTACTTC CASSQGTSGSEQYF TRBV28 TRBD2 few TRBJ2-7
TGTGCAAGCAACAGGACTAGCGGGAGGGTACGGCAAGAGACCCAGTACTTC CASNRTSGRVRQETQYF TRBV6-2/TRBV6-3 TRBD2 NA TRBJ2-5